This TCR beta chain came from a study of T cells after posttransplantation cyclophosphamide. Points from the study as a whole: Skin or GI-infiltrating T cells shared few TRB sequences with blood.

Repertoires were generated with immunoSEQ multiplex PCR, while TCRdb's copy carries only in-frame clones and drops some. Observed in the sample are under 30,000 clones, none of them singletons. Many counts were recorded for this clone. The antigen is unknown. After removal of 4 bases from V and 0 bases from J, the junction contained 10 bases not matched to a gene. This CDR3 region has 18 residues. The V gene's germline CDR1 is KGHSH and CDR2 LQKENI. Sequences were obtained from PBMCs. The clonotype comes from a woman aged 55-69 years in good health, CMV-negative, and a related stem cell transplant donor. The J gene is TRBJ1-3, the V gene TRBV18; 9 bases match TRBD1. CDR3 sequence reads: CASSHNPGQGISGNTIYF. CDR3 bases: TGTGCCAGCTCACATAACCCGGGACAGGGAATCTCTGGAAACACCATATATTTT.